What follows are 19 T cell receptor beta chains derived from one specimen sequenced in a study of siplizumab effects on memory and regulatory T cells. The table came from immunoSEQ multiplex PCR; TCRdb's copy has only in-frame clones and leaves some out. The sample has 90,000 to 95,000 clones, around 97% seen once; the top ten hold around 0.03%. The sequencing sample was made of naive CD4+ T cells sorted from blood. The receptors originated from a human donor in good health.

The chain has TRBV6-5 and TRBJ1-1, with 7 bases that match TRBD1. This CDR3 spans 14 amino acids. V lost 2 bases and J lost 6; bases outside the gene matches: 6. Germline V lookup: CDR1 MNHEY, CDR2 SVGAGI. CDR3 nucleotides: TGTGCCAGCAGTTACGACAGGGTGGGCGCTGAAGCTTTCTTT. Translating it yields CASSYDRVGAEAFF.

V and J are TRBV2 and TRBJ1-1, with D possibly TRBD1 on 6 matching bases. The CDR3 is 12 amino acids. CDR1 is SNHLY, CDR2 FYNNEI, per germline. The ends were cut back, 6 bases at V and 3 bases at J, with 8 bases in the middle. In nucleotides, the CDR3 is TGTGCCAGCAGGAGACAGGACACTGAAGCTTTCTTT. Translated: CASRRQDTEAFF.

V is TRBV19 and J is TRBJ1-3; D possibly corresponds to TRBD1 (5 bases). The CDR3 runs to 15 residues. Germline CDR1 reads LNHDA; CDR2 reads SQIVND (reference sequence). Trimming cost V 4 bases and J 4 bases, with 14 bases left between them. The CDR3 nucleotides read TGTGCCAGTAGTACGCTCGGGGGTTCCGGAAACACCATATATTTT. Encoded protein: CASSTLGGSGNTIYF. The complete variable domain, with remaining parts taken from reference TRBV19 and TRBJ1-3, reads DGGITQSPKYLFRKEGQNVTLSCEQNLNHDAMYWYRQDPGQGLRLIYYSQIVNDFQKGDIAEGYSVSREKKESFPLTVTSAQKNPTAFYLCASSTLGGSGNTIYFGEGSWLTVV.

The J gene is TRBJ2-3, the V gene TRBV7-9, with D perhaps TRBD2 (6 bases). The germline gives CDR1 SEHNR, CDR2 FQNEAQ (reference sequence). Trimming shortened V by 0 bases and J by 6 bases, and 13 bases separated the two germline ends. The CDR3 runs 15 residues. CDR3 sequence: CASSLAGGGRDTQYF. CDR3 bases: TGTGCCAGCAGCTTAGCGGGGGGTGGGCGCGATACGCAGTATTTT.

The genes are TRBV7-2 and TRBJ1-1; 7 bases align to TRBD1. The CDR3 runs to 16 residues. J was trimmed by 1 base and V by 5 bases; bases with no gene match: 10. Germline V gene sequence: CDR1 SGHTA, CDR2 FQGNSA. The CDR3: CASSLDRVFGNTEAFF. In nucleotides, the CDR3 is TGTGCCAGCAGCCTAGACAGGGTGTTTGGGAACACTGAAGCTTTCTTT. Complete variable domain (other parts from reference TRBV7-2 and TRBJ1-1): GAGVSQSPSNKVTEKGKDVELRCDPISGHTALYWYRQSLGQGLEFLIYFQGNSAPDKSGLPSDRFSAERTGGSVSTLTIQRTQQEDSAVYLCASSLDRVFGNTEAFFGQGTRLTVV.

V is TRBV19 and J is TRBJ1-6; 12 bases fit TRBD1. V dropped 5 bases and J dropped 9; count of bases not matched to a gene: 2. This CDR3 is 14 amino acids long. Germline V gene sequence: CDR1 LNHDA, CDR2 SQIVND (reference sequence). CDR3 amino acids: CASSGDRGLSPLHF. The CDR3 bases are TGTGCCAGTAGTGGGGACAGGGGGCTTTCACCCCTCCACTTT.

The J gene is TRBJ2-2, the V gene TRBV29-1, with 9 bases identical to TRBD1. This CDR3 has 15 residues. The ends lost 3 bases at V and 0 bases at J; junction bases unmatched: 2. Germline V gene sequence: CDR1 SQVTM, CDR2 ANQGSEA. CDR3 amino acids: CSVDGTGPNTGELFF. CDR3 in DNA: TGCAGCGTTGATGGGACAGGGCCGAACACCGGGGAGCTGTTTTTT.

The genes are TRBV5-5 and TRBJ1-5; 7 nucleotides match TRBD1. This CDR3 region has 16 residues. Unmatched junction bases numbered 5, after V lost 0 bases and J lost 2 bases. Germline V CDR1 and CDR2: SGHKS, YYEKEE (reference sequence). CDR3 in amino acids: CASSLARGDGNQPQHF. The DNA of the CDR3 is TGTGCCAGCAGCTTGGCCAGGGGGGACGGCAATCAGCCCCAGCATTTT.

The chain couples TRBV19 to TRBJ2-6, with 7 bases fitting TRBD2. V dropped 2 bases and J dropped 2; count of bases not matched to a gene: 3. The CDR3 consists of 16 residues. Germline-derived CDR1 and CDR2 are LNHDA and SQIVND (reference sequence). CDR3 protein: CASSIIRGAGANVLTF. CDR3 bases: TGTGCCAGTAGTATAATTCGGGGGGCTGGGGCCAACGTCCTGACTTTC.

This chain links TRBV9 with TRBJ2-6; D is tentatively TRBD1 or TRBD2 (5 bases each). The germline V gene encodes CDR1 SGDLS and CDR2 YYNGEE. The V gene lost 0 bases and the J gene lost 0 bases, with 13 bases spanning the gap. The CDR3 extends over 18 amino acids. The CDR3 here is CASSVGGDGSSGANVLTF. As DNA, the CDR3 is TGTGCCAGCAGCGTAGGAGGGGACGGAAGCTCTGGGGCCAACGTCCTGACTTTC.

The CDR3 DNA reads TGCGCCAGCAGTAATTCGGTTAATGAAAAACTGTTTTTT. As protein: CASSNSVNEKLFF. The J gene is TRBJ1-4, the V gene TRBV10-1; D is undetermined. The CDR3 has 13 residues. The ends were cut back, 5 bases at V and 4 bases at J, with 8 bases in the middle. Looked up from germline, CDR1 is WNHNN and CDR2 is SYGVQD (reference sequence).

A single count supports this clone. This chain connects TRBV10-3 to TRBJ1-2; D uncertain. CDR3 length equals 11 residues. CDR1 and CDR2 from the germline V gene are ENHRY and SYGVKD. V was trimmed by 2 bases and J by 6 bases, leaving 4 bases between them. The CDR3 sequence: CAISEDNGYTF. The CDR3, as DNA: TGTGCCATCAGTGAGGATAATGGCTACACCTTC.

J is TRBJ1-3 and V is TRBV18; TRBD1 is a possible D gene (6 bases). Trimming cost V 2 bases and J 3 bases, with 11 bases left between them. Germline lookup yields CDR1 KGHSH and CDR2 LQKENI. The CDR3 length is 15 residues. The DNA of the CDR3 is TGTGCCAGCTCACCAGGCAGGGGAGGTGGAAACACCATATATTTT. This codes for CASSPGRGGGNTIYF.

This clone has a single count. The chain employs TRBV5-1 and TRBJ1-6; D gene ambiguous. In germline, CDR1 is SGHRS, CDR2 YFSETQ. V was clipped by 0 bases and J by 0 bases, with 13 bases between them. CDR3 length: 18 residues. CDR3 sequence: CASSLGERRSSYNSPLHF. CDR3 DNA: TGCGCCAGCAGCTTGGGGGAGAGACGAAGCTCCTATAATTCACCCCTCCACTTT.

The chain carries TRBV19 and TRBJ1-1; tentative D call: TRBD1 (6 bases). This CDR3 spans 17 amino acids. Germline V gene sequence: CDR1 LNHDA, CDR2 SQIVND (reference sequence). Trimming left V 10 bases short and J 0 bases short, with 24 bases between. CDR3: CATMTGLRNPMNTEAFF. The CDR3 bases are TGTGCCACTATGACAGGACTCAGGAATCCCATGAACACTGAAGCTTTCTTT.

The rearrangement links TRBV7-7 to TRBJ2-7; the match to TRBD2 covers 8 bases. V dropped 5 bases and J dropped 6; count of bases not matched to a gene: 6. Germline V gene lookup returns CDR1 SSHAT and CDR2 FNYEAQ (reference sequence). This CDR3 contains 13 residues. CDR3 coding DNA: TGTGCCAGCAGCCCGGGGGGGGCGGTCGAGCAGTACTTC. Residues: CASSPGGAVEQYF.

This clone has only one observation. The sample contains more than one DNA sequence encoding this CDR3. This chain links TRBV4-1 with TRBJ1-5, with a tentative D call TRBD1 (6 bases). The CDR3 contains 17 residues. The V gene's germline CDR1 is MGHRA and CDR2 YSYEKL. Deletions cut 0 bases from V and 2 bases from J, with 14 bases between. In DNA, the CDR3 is TGCGCCAGCAGCCAAGAGGGGGGGCGGTCGGGCAATCAGCCCCAGCATTTT. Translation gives CASSQEGGRSGNQPQHF.

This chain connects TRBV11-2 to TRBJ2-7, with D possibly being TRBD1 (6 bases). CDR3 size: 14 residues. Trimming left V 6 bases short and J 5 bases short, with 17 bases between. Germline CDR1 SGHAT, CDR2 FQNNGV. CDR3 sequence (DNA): TGTGCCAGCAGTCTTATTACAGGGTCGGACGAGCAGTACTTC. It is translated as CASSLITGSDEQYF.

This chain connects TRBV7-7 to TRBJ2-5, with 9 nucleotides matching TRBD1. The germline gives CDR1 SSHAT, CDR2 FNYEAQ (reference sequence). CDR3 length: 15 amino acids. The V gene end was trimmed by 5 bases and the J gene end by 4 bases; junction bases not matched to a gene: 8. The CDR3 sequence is CASSVATGGLETQYF. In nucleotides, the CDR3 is TGTGCCAGCAGCGTGGCAACAGGGGGCCTAGAGACCCAGTACTTC.